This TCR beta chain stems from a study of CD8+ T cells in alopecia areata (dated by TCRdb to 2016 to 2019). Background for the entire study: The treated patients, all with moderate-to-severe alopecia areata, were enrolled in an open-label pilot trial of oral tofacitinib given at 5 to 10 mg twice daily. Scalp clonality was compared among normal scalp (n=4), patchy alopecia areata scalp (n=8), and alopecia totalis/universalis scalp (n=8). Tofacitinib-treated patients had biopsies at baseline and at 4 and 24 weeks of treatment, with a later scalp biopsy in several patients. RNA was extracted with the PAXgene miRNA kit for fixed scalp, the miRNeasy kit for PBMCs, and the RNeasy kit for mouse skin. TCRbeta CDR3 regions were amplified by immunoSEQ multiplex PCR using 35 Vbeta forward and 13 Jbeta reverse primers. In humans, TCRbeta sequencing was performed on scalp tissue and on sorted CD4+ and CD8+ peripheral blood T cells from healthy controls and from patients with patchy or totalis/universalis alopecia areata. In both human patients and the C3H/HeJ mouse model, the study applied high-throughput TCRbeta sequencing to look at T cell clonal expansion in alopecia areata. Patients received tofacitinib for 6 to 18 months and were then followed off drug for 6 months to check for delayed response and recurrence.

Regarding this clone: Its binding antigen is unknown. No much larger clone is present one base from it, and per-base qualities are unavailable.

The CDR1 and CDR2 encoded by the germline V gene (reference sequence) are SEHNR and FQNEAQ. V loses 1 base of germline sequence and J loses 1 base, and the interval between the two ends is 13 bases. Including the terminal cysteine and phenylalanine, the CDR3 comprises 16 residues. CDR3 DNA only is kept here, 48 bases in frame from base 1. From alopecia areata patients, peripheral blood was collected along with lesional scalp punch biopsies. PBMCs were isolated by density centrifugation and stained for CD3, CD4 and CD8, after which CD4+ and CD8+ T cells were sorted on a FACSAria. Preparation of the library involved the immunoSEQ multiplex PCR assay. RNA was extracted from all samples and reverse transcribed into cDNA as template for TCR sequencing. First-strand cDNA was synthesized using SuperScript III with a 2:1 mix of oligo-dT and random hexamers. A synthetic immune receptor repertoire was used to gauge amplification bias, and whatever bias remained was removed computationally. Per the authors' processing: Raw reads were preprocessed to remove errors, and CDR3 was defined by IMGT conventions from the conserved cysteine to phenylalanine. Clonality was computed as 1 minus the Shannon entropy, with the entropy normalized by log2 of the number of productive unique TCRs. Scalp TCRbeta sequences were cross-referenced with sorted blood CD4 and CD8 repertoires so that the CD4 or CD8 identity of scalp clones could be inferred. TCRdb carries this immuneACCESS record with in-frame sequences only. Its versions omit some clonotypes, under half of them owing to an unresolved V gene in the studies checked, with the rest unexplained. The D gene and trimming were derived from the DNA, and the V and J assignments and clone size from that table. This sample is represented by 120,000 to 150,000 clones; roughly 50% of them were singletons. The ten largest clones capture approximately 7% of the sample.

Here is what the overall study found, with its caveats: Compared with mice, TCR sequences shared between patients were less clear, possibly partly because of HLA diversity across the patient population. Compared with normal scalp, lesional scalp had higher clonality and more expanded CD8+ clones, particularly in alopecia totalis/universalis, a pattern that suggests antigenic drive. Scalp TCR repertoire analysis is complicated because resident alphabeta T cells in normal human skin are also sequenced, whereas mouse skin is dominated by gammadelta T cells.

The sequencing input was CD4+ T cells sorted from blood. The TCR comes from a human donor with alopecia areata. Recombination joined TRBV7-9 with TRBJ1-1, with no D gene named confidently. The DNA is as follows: TGTGCCAGCAGCTTAGGACGGATATTTCCGAACACTGAAGCTTTCTTT. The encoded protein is CASSLGRIFPNTEAFF.